This T cell receptor (beta chain) was sequenced for a study of type 1 and type 2 diabetes patients. Study details: Magnetic bead positive selection isolated CD4+ or CD8+ T cells from PBMCs. Study results and limitations: Age and gender were not matched between study groups, possibly biasing interpretation. V and J gene usage correlated at roughly 0.97 between type 2 diabetes and control samples.

The PCR template was genomic DNA. Multiplex PCR with 30 forward and 13 reverse primers amplified the TCR beta CDR3. From the multiplex PCR reads, TCRdb called clonotypes with MiXCR, one entry per CDR3 protein. The sample records 250,000 or so distinct CDR3 sequences, roughly 50% being singletons. Note on this clonotype: No antigen is known for it.

V shed 3 bases, J shed 8 bases, and the junction held 9 bases outside the gene matches. This CDR3 has 14 residues. CDR1 is LNHDA, CDR2 SQIVND, per germline (reference sequence). The sample taken for sequencing was peripheral blood mononuclear cells (PBMCs). The source is a man younger than 30 with type 2 diabetes. The V call is TRBV19, the J call TRBJ1-1; 7 nucleotides match TRBD1. Here the CDR3 reads CASSISNRGPEAFF. DNA for the CDR3: TGTGCCAGTAGTATCTCTAACAGGGGACCCGAAGCTTTCTTT.